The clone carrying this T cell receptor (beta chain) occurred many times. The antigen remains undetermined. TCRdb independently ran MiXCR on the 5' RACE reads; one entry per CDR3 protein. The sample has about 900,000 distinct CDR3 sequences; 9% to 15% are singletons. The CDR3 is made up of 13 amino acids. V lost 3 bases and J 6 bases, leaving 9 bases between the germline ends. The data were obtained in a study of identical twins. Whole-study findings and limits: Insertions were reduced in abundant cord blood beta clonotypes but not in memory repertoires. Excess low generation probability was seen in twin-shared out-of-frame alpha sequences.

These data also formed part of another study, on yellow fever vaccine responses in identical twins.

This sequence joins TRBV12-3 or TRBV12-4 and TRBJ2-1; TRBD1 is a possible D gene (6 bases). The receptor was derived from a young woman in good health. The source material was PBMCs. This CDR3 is CASSFPGVNEQFF. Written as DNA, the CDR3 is TGTGCCAGCAGTTTCCCAGGGGTCAATGAGCAGTTCTTC.